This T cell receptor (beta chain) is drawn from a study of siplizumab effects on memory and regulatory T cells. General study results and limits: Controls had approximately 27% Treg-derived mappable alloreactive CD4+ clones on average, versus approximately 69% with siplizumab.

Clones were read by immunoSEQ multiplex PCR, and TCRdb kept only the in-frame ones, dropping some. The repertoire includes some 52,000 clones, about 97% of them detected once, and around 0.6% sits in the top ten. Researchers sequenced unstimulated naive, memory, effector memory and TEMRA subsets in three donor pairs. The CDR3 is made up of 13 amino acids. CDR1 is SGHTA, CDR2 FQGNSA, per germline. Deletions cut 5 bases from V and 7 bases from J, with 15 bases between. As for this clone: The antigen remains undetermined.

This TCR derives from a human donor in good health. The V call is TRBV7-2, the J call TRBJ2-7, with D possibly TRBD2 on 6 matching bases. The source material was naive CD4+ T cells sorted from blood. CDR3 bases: TGTGCCAGCAGCGGAGGGACTTTTTTTGAGCAGTACTTC. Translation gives CASSGGTFFEQYF.